This T cell receptor beta chain was sequenced during a study of human T cells and chemical hapten exposure. One entry per CDR3 protein results from TCRdb running MiXCR on the 5' RACE reads. Here the sample spans approximately 150,000 distinct CDR3 sequences, 4.1% being singletons. Trimming removed 0 bases from V and 5 bases from J, with 11 bases in between. CDR1 is SGHNT and CDR2 is YENEEA in the germline V gene. The CDR3 runs 14 residues. Researchers extracted total RNA from unfractionated whole blood. The chain couples TRBV11-3 to TRBJ2-7; unclear D gene. This clonotype originated in a female donor in good health. The CDR3 nucleotides read TGTGCCAGCAGCTTAGAGGGCAGGAGCCACGAGCAGTACTTC. It yields the protein CASSLEGRSHEQYF.